This T cell receptor beta chain was identified in a study of cytomegalovirus exposure and HLA in healthy donors. Study observations and caveats: In a later analysis, the majority of CMV-associated beta chains seemingly showed HLA restriction.

With respect to this clone: Its antigen is still unknown.

It was with 60 Vbeta and 13 Jbeta primers that the PCR ran. This table comes from immunoSEQ multiplex PCR, and its TCRdb copy is limited to in-frame clones, with some not included. The sample has 150,000 to 200,000 clones, about 80% seen once; the top ten hold less than 2%. This CDR3 has 15 residues. The germline gives CDR1 MDHEN, CDR2 SYDVKM. After removal of 4 bases from V and 2 bases from J, the junction contained 7 bases not matched to a gene. Sequencing used PBMCs. This receptor was taken from a young man in good health and CMV-seronegative. The chain employs TRBV28 and TRBJ2-7, with 8 bases aligning to TRBD2. This CDR3 is CASSSPSGPTYEQYF. DNA of the CDR3: TGTGCCAGCAGTTCCCCTAGCGGGCCCACCTACGAGCAGTACTTC.